This T cell receptor beta chain was observed in a study of blood T cell repertoires in COVID-19. Study details: From the United States, Italy and Spain came samples of acute and convalescent COVID-19. From T cells, B-cell-depleted T cells, or PBMCs came the material, which was cDNA or gDNA.

Original processing notes: Reference gene primer amplification gave nucleated cell count estimates. Profiling relied on immunoSEQ multiplex PCR, and the TCRdb table lists in-frame clones only, not all of them. That table is the source of V, J and clone size, and D and trimming were worked out from the DNA. This sample has over 85,000 clones, with approximately 85% found just once. The CDR3 has 16 residues. Sequenced material: peripheral blood. This TCR came from a woman aged 60-70 years with acute or convalescent COVID-19. J is TRBJ1-1 and V is TRBV21-1; the table's D call, TRBD1, was not checked against the DNA. TRBV21-1 has pseudogene status. The CDR3 sequence is CASSLPPTGFNTEAFF. The CDR3 DNA sequence: TGTGCCAGCAGCTTACCCCCGACAGGCTTCAACACTGAAGCTTTCTTT.